Presented here are 28 T cell receptor beta chains from one specimen sequenced in a study of blood T cell repertoires in COVID-19. Repertoires were generated with immunoSEQ multiplex PCR, while TCRdb's copy carries only in-frame clones and drops some. The table has 540,000 or so clones, roughly 89% seen once. Sequencing was done on a sample of peripheral blood. The receptors derive from a woman in her forties or fifties with COVID-19, enrolled during active disease.

The chain uses TRBV7-9 and TRBJ1-1; D not certain. Trimming left V 1 base short and J 7 bases short, with 13 bases between. The CDR3 extends over 14 amino acids. The germline V gene encodes CDR1 SEHNR and CDR2 FQNEAQ (reference sequence). The CDR3 DNA is TGTGCCAGCAGCTTAGTAGGAGCAAGTTTTGAAGCTTTCTTT. This sequence encodes CASSLVGASFEAFF.

The V call is TRBV7-3, the J call TRBJ2-7, with 8 bases that match TRBD1. The CDR3 is made up of 13 amino acids. CDR1 SGHTA and CDR2 FQGTGA come from the germline V gene. Trimming took 4 bases from V and 7 from J; bases not matched to a gene: 6. In nucleotides, the CDR3 is TGTGCCAGCAGCTCTGGACAGGGTGGGGAGCAGTACTTC. Amino acids: CASSSGQGGEQYF.

V usage is TRBV27 and J usage is TRBJ1-5; perhaps TRBD1 as D (5 bases). Germline V gives CDR1 MNHEY, CDR2 SMNVEV (reference sequence). The CDR3 has 11 residues. V was cut by 8 bases and J by 9 bases, with 11 bases left in between. For the CDR3, the DNA is TGTGCCAGCGGTCAGGGACTGCCCCAGCATTTT. Translating gives CASGQGLPQHF.

V and J are TRBV30 and TRBJ1-1; TRBD1 matches 9 bases. Per the germline V gene, CDR1 is GTSNPN and CDR2 is SVGIG (reference sequence). Trimming took 4 bases from V and 8 from J; bases not matched to a gene: 5. The CDR3 runs to 12 residues. DNA of the CDR3: TGTGCCTGGAACAGGGGGCAGGGCGAAGCTTTCTTT. It codes for CAWNRGQGEAFF.

The chain couples TRBV14 to TRBJ2-5, with D possibly TRBD1 on 7 matching bases. Trimming cost V 4 bases and J 4 bases, with 10 bases left between them. The CDR3 contains 13 residues. In germline, CDR1 is SGHDN, CDR2 FVKESK. CDR3: CASSPQGGETQYF. The CDR3 DNA is TGTGCCAGCAGCCCTCAGGGGGGAGAGACCCAGTACTTC.

This clone was recorded a few times. The chain employs TRBV5-4 and TRBJ2-1; 12 nucleotides align to TRBD2. V shed 4 bases and J 8 bases; nucleotides not matched to a gene: 10. The CDR3 covers 16 residues. Germline V gene sequence: CDR1 SGHNT, CDR2 YYREEE (reference sequence). In nucleotides, the CDR3 is TGTGCCAGCAGCCCGTCAACTAGCGGGGGGTTCGATGAGCAGTTCTTC. Translated, it gives CASSPSTSGGFDEQFF.

J is TRBJ2-3 and V is TRBV28, with 8 bases aligning to TRBD2. Germline CDR1 and CDR2: MDHEN and SYDVKM. The J segment lost 2 bases and the V segment lost 3 bases, leaving 10 bases of the junction unmatched. This CDR3 has 17 residues. CDR3 in DNA: TGTGCCAGCAGTTTGCCGGGGGGGCGGGGGGCCACAGATACGCAGTATTTT. This sequence encodes CASSLPGGRGATDTQYF.

The genes are TRBV5-1 and TRBJ1-4, with a possible D match to TRBD1 (5 bases). Per germline, CDR1 SGHRS and CDR2 YFSETQ. The CDR3 is made up of 16 amino acids. The ends were cut back, 2 bases at V and 7 bases at J, with 18 bases in the middle. The CDR3 loop is CASSFGGDLAFEKLFF. Written as DNA, the CDR3 is TGCGCCAGCAGCTTTGGGGGGGACCTGGCCTTTGAAAAACTGTTTTTT.

The CDR3 reads CASSLEQGGYYGYTF. The DNA for the CDR3 is TGCGCCAGCAGCTTGGAACAGGGGGGGTACTATGGCTACACCTTC. The gene calls are TRBV5-1 and TRBJ1-2; 8 bases agree with TRBD1. Germline-derived CDR1 and CDR2 are SGHRS and YFSETQ. Germline trimming cut 0 bases from V and 3 bases from J; bases unmatched to any gene: 4. CDR3 length: 15 amino acids.

This clone was seen a handful of times. This rearrangement joins TRBV3-1 (or the pseudogene TRBV3-2) to TRBJ2-1; TRBD1 agrees at 11 bases. V lost 2 bases, J lost 3 bases, and 12 bases stayed unmatched. This CDR3 region has 19 residues. CDR1 is LGHDT, CDR2 YNNKEL, per germline (reference sequence). CDR3 region: CASSQHRDRGTSDYNEQFF. As DNA, the CDR3 is TGTGCCAGCAGCCAACACCGGGACAGGGGGACCTCGGACTACAATGAGCAGTTCTTC.

The V call is TRBV19, the J call TRBJ1-4; 9 positions match TRBD1. V shed 3 bases and J 5 bases; nucleotides not matched to a gene: 4. The CDR3 is 15 amino acids. CDR1 and CDR2 (germline): LNHDA, SQIVND (reference sequence). CDR3 amino acids: CASSIQGTGNEKLFF. The CDR3 DNA follows: TGTGCCAGTAGTATTCAGGGGACAGGGAATGAAAAACTGTTTTTT.

The chain joins TRBV30 to TRBJ1-2, with D possibly TRBD1 on 5 matching bases. The CDR3 runs 16 residues. V was shortened by 6 bases and J by 4 bases, with 24 bases between the two germline ends. Looked up from germline, CDR1 is GTSNPN and CDR2 is SVGIG (reference sequence). In DNA form, the CDR3 reads TGTGCCTGCCAAGGGGCCCGGAAAGGGACTTCCTATGGCTACACCTTC. The encoded protein is CACQGARKGTSYGYTF.

The chain is built from TRBV4-1 and TRBJ1-2; D not certain. The V gene lost 1 base and the J gene lost 7 bases, with 19 bases spanning the gap. Germline CDR1 MGHRA, CDR2 YSYEKL. This CDR3 spans 16 amino acids. The CDR3 loop reads CASSQVSLRGRTGYTF. DNA for the CDR3: TGCGCCAGCAGCCAAGTTTCCCTACGTGGGAGAACTGGCTACACCTTC.

The chain has TRBV30 and TRBJ1-2; no firm D call. Looked up from germline, CDR1 is GTSNPN and CDR2 is SVGIG (reference sequence). The CDR3 extends over 13 amino acids. Deletions cut 3 bases from V and 8 bases from J, with 16 bases between. This chain's CDR3 is CAWRTPPVSGYTF. The CDR3 DNA is TGTGCCTGGAGGACCCCCCCGGTTAGCGGCTACACCTTC.

The V call is TRBV11-2, the J call TRBJ2-5; D might be TRBD2 (5 bases). The germline CDR1 and CDR2 sequences are SGHAT and FQNNGV. This CDR3 is built from 11 residues. With 3 bases removed from V and 10 bases from J, the gap between germline ends came to 9 bases. The CDR3 nucleotides read TGTGCCAGCAGCTTCTCCCGGGGCCAGTACTTC. This encodes CASSFSRGQYF.

The chain couples TRBV2 to TRBJ1-4, with D perhaps TRBD1 (5 bases). The CDR3 contains 14 residues. V was cut by 6 bases and J by 5 bases, with 13 bases left in between. From germline, CDR1 is SNHLY and CDR2 FYNNEI. This chain's CDR3 is CASRKGILNEKLFF. CDR3 DNA: TGTGCCAGCAGGAAGGGGATTTTGAATGAAAAACTGTTTTTT.

The genes are TRBV5-6 and TRBJ2-3; D gene unclear. Germline CDR1 and CDR2: SGHDT and YYEEEE. There are 14 residues in the CDR3. Trimming removed 2 bases at V and 4 bases at J, with 11 bases between. The CDR3 spells CASSFNDGADTQYF. The CDR3 DNA is TGTGCCAGCAGCTTTAACGACGGAGCAGATACGCAGTATTTT.

The chain uses TRBV28 and TRBJ1-5, with 7 nucleotides matching TRBD1. Germline loops: CDR1 MDHEN, CDR2 SYDVKM. Trimming removed 5 bases from V and 6 bases from J; junction bases left unmatched: 7. CDR3 length: 14 residues. CDR3 loop: CASSGTVVSQPQHF. CDR3 nucleotides: TGTGCCAGCAGTGGGACAGTTGTAAGTCAGCCCCAGCATTTT.

The V call is TRBV5-4, the J call TRBJ2-3; D is undetermined. The CDR3 runs 11 residues. The V and J ends lost 1 base and 11 bases respectively, with 8 bases between them. Germline loops: CDR1 SGHNT, CDR2 YYREEE (reference sequence). The CDR3 sequence is CASSLNGLQYF. Written as DNA, the CDR3 is TGTGCCAGCAGCTTGAACGGTCTGCAGTATTTT.

The chain uses TRBV28 and TRBJ1-1; unclear D gene. The CDR3 contains 17 residues. The V and J ends lost 3 bases and 0 bases respectively, with 17 bases between them. The germline CDR1 and CDR2 sequences are MDHEN and SYDVKM. Written as DNA, the CDR3 is TGTGCCAGCAGTTTTGCGATTGCGGCCGGAATGAACACTGAAGCTTTCTTT. Protein product: CASSFAIAAGMNTEAFF.

This chain joins TRBV12-3 or TRBV12-4 and TRBJ2-7; D uncertain. CDR3 length: 12 residues. The V end was cut by 4 bases, the J end by 5 bases, with 9 bases between. This CDR3 reads CASSSAEDEQYF. The CDR3 nucleotides read TGTGCCAGCAGTTCCGCCGAGGACGAGCAGTACTTC.

The J gene is TRBJ1-2, the V gene TRBV28; D not resolved. The germline V gene encodes CDR1 MDHEN and CDR2 SYDVKM. V dropped 6 bases and J dropped 3 bases, with 14 bases sitting between them. The CDR3 has 14 amino acids. CDR3 in amino acids: CASSRKVDDYGYTF. The DNA for the CDR3 is TGTGCCAGCAGCAGGAAGGTGGATGACTATGGCTACACCTTC.

The V gene is TRBV5-1, the J gene TRBJ1-2; D gene ambiguous. Germline-derived CDR1 and CDR2 are SGHRS and YFSETQ. The CDR3 sequence is 11 residues long. The V end was cut by 4 bases, the J end by 7 bases, with 8 bases between. The CDR3 spells CASSLGAGYTF. The CDR3 bases are TGCGCCAGCAGCCTGGGCGCTGGCTACACCTTC.

V and J are TRBV4-1 and TRBJ2-5, with TRBD2 matching 9 bases. The CDR3 spans 17 residues. Germline V gives CDR1 MGHRA, CDR2 YSYEKL. The J segment lost 3 bases and the V segment lost 4 bases, leaving 12 bases of the junction unmatched. CDR3 nucleotide sequence: TGCGCCAGCAGCCTCACCCTTCGCGGGGGGGAAGAAGAGACCCAGTACTTC. Protein: CASSLTLRGGEEETQYF.

This chain connects TRBV27 to TRBJ1-1; D unresolved. CDR1 and CDR2 from the germline V gene are MNHEY and SMNVEV (reference sequence). Trimming took off 3 bases at V and 3 bases at J, with 11 bases between the two ends. The CDR3 consists of 14 residues. CDR3 nucleotide sequence: TGTGCCAGCAGTTTTTCGGGGTTGGACACTGAAGCTTTCTTT. It yields the protein CASSFSGLDTEAFF.

About this clone itself: Distinct nucleotide sequences in the sample also encode this CDR3. V is TRBV30 and J is TRBJ1-1, with 7 bases matching TRBD1. The length of the CDR3 is 11 residues. Trimming took 2 bases from V and 7 from J; bases not matched to a gene: 1. In germline, CDR1 is GTSNPN, CDR2 SVGIG (reference sequence). The CDR3 here is CAWSRGLEAFF. DNA of the CDR3: TGTGCCTGGAGTAGGGGGCTTGAAGCTTTCTTT.

The V gene is TRBV10-3, the J gene TRBJ2-1, with 13 bases identical to TRBD2. CDR1 and CDR2 (germline): ENHRY, SYGVKD. The CDR3 totals 15 residues. The V segment lost 4 bases and the J segment 5 bases; nucleotides outside the gene matches: 2. This CDR3 is CAISGGLAGDNEQFF. CDR3 DNA sequence: TGTGCCATCAGTGGAGGACTAGCGGGGGACAATGAGCAGTTCTTC.

The chain joins TRBV9 to TRBJ2-7, with D possibly being TRBD1 (6 bases). Trimming cost V 0 bases and J 2 bases, with 12 bases left between them. Germline-derived CDR1 and CDR2 are SGDLS and YYNGEE. The CDR3 consists of 15 residues. This CDR3 reads CASSVGQAVTYEQYF. In DNA form, the CDR3 reads TGTGCCAGCAGCGTAGGACAGGCCGTAACCTACGAGCAGTACTTC.